The source of this T cell receptor (beta chain) is a study of CD8+ T cells in alopecia areata. A note on this clone: No antigen is known for it.

Whole-study findings and limits: Clonality was higher in lesional than normal scalp, especially in alopecia totalis/universalis. TCR sharing was clearer in mice than between patients, perhaps partly owing to patient HLA diversity.

PBMC-derived CD4+ and CD8+ T cells were sorted. The sequencing template was cDNA reverse transcribed from extracted RNA. Repertoires were generated with immunoSEQ multiplex PCR, while TCRdb's copy carries only in-frame clones and drops some. The sample includes 65,000 to 70,000 clones, approximately 64% of them seen just once. V was clipped by 4 bases and J by 3 bases, with 15 bases between them. The CDR3 totals 14 residues. Germline CDR1 reads SQVTM; CDR2 reads ANQGSEA. The receptor comes from a human donor with alopecia areata. J is TRBJ1-2 and V is TRBV29-1; D gene ambiguous. Sequencing was performed on CD8+ T cells sorted from blood, taken at week 0. CDR3 sequence (DNA): TGCAGCGTTGGCAACGGCCTCGGCCACTATGGCTACACCTTC. Its protein product is CSVGNGLGHYGYTF.